This TCR beta chain was profiled in a study of identical twins. The V end lost 0 bases, the J end lost 9 bases, and 8 bases lay between the germline ends. CDR3 length equals 12 residues. Germline CDR1 and CDR2: ENHRY and SYGVKD. This clonotype was recorded a few times. TCRdb re-called the 5' RACE reads through MiXCR, storing one row per CDR3 protein. Of 1.5 million to 2 million distinct CDR3 sequences listed, less than 35% are singletons. Material for sequencing was cord blood. The chain combines TRBV10-3 with TRBJ2-5; D is undetermined. This clonotype originated in a newborn girl in good health. The CDR3 DNA follows: TGTGCCATCAGTGAGTCCTATCCGGCCCAGTACTTC. Its protein is CAISESYPAQYF.